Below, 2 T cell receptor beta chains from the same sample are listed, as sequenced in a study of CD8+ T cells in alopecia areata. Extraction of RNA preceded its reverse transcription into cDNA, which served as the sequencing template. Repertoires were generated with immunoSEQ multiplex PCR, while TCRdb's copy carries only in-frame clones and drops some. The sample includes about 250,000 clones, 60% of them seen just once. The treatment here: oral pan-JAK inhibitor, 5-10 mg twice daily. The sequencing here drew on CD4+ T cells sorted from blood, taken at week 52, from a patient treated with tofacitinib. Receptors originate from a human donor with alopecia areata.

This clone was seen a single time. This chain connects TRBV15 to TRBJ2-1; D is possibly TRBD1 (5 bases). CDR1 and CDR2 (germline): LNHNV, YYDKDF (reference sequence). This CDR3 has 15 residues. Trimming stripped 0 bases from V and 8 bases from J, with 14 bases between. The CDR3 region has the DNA TGTGCCACCAGCAGAGATGACAATCAGGGCCATGAGCAGTTCTTC. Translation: CATSRDDNQGHEQFF.

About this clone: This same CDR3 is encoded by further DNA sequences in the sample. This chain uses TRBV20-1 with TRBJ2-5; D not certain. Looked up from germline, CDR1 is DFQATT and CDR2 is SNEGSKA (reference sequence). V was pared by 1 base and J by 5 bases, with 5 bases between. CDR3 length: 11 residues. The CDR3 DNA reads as TGCAGTGCTAGAGGGCGGGAGACCCAGTACTTC. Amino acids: CSARGRETQYF.